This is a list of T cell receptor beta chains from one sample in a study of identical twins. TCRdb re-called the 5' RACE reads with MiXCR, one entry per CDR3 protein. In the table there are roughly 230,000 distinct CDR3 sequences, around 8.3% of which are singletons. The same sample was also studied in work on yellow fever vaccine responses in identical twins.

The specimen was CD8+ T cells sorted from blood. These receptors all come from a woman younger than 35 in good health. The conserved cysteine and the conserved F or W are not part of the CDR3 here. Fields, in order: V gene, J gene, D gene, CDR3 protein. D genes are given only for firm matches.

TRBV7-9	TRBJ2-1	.	ASTLSFHLSSYNEQF
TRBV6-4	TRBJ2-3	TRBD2	ASSDPGTSGPDTQY
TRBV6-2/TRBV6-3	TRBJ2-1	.	ASKLSGDEQF
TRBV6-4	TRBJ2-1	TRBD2	ASSDGGGAHNEQF
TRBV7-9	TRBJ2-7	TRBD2	ASSVSGDEQY
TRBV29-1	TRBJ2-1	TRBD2	SVDGLAGKSYNEQF
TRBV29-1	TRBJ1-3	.	SVAGAQFTSGNTIY
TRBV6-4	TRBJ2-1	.	ASSDRDFIDEQF
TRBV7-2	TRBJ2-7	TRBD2	ASSLQGTSGYEQY
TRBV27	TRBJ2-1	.	ASSFQGHPDEQF
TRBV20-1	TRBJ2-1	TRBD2	SATHGLAGDYNEQF
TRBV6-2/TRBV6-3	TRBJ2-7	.	ASSFGPYYEQY
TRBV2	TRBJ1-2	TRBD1	ASSEGGGQGDYGYT
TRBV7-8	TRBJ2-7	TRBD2	ASSETSGASYEQY
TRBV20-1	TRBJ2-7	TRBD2	SAQRLAEPNEQY
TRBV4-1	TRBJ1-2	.	ASSQVGANYGYT
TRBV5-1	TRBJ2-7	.	ASSLEASEQY
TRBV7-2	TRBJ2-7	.	ASSSLRDSYEQY
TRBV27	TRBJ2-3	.	ASSGQSSTDTQY
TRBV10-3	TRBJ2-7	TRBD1	AISPGQGVSYEQY
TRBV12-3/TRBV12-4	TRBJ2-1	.	ASKVGYNEQF
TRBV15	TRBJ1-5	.	ATSSGAGNQPQH
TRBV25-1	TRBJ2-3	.	AIGLPLY
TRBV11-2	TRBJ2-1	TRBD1	ASSEGTGRGEQF
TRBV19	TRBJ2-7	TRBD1	ASSTNRGAIYEQY
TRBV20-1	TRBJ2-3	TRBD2	SANRLAGPPDTQY
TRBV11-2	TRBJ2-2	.	ASSDSNRPRLPTGELF
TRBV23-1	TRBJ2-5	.	ANKGTQY